A selection of T cell receptor beta chains follows, all from one sample in a study of shared clonotypes between healthy human individuals. Clones were sequenced by immunoSEQ multiplex PCR, and TCRdb holds only the in-frame ones, with some missing. Here the sample spans 400,000 to 600,000 clones, 90% to 97% being singletons. Material: naive CD4+ T cells sorted from blood. These receptors all stem from a woman younger than 45 in good health. Both conserved end residues are part of each CDR3. Each record gives: J gene, V gene, clone size, D gene, CDR3 length, CDR3 DNA, CDR3 protein. D genes are given only for firm matches. Not every row has a clone size; where given, it reads once, few, many or a size class.

j_call: TRBJ1-2
v_call: TRBV28
clone_size: NA
d_call: NA
cdr3_length: 12
cdr3_nt: TGTGCCAGCAGTTGGACAACCTATGGCTACACCTTC
cdr3_aa: CASSWTTYGYTF

j_call: TRBJ2-5
v_call: TRBV9
clone_size: once
d_call: NA
cdr3_length: 14
cdr3_nt: TGTGCCAGCAGCGTGTCGACCACCGGGGAGACCCAGTACTTC
cdr3_aa: CASSVSTTGETQYF

j_call: TRBJ2-7
v_call: TRBV27
clone_size: NA
d_call: TRBD2
cdr3_length: 15
cdr3_nt: TGTGCCAGCAGTTTATCTAGCGGGAGTCCTTACGAGCAGTACTTC
cdr3_aa: CASSLSSGSPYEQYF

j_call: TRBJ2-1
v_call: TRBV5-1
clone_size: NA
d_call: TRBD1
cdr3_length: 15
cdr3_nt: TGCGCCAGCAGCGAGGACAGGGGCTACTACAATGAGCAGTTCTTC
cdr3_aa: CASSEDRGYYNEQFF

j_call: TRBJ2-2
v_call: TRBV6-5
clone_size: NA
d_call: NA
cdr3_length: 13
cdr3_nt: TGTGCCAGCAGTCGTCAGACGACCGGGGAGCTGTTTTTT
cdr3_aa: CASSRQTTGELFF

j_call: TRBJ1-3
v_call: TRBV2
clone_size: NA
d_call: NA
cdr3_length: 13
cdr3_nt: TGTGCCGGAACCCAGGGGCGGGTAAACACCATATATTTT
cdr3_aa: CAGTQGRVNTIYF

j_call: TRBJ2-5
v_call: TRBV7-3
clone_size: NA
d_call: NA
cdr3_length: 16
cdr3_nt: TGTGCCAGCAGCTTAACGGGTCTGTTGGGGCAAGAGACCCAGTACTTC
cdr3_aa: CASSLTGLLGQETQYF

j_call: TRBJ1-5
v_call: TRBV15
clone_size: once
d_call: NA
cdr3_length: 14
cdr3_nt: TGTGCCACGTCGGACATTTTTAGCAATCAGCCCCAGCATTTT
cdr3_aa: CATSDIFSNQPQHF

j_call: TRBJ1-2
v_call: TRBV6-5
clone_size: NA
d_call: NA
cdr3_length: 15
cdr3_nt: TGTGCCAGCAGTGCACCCGGGGACGGTCACTATGGCTACACCTTC
cdr3_aa: CASSAPGDGHYGYTF

j_call: TRBJ2-7
v_call: TRBV5-1
clone_size: once
d_call: NA
cdr3_length: 15
cdr3_nt: TGCGCCAGCAGCTCACAGGCCCCTGCGGGCTACGAGCAGTACTTC
cdr3_aa: CASSSQAPAGYEQYF

j_call: TRBJ2-7
v_call: TRBV10-3
clone_size: NA
d_call: TRBD2
cdr3_length: 13
cdr3_nt: TGTGCCATCAGGGATAGCGGGAGGTACGAGCAGTACTTC
cdr3_aa: CAIRDSGRYEQYF

j_call: TRBJ2-7
v_call: TRBV15
clone_size: NA
d_call: NA
cdr3_length: 14
cdr3_nt: TGTGCCACCAGCAGAGATGTGCAGACCTACGAGCAGTACTTC
cdr3_aa: CATSRDVQTYEQYF

j_call: TRBJ2-5
v_call: TRBV11-2
clone_size: NA
d_call: TRBD2
cdr3_length: 18
cdr3_nt: TGTGCCAGCAGCTGGAGAGGACTAGCGGGAGAGGGAGGAGAGACCCAGTACTTC
cdr3_aa: CASSWRGLAGEGGETQYF

j_call: TRBJ1-2
v_call: TRBV2
clone_size: NA
d_call: TRBD1
cdr3_length: 14
cdr3_nt: TGTGCCAGCAGTGAAGAGGGGACAGACTATGGCTACACCTTC
cdr3_aa: CASSEEGTDYGYTF

j_call: TRBJ2-7
v_call: TRBV28
clone_size: NA
d_call: NA
cdr3_length: 13
cdr3_nt: TGTGCCAGCAGGACTGAGGACGGAAGGGAGCAGTACTTC
cdr3_aa: CASRTEDGREQYF

j_call: TRBJ1-1
v_call: TRBV11-3
clone_size: NA
d_call: NA
cdr3_length: 13
cdr3_nt: TGTGCCAGCAGCCTAACACAGAACACTGAAGCTTTCTTT
cdr3_aa: CASSLTQNTEAFF

j_call: TRBJ2-3
v_call: TRBV4-1
clone_size: NA
d_call: TRBD1
cdr3_length: 17
cdr3_nt: TGCGCCAGCAGCCCAAGAAGAGGGACAGCCGGGACAGATACGCAGTATTTT
cdr3_aa: CASSPRRGTAGTDTQYF

j_call: TRBJ1-4
v_call: TRBV6-1
clone_size: NA
d_call: TRBD1
cdr3_length: 15
cdr3_nt: TGTGCCAGCATCCCGGAGGGGGCTCGGAATGAAAAACTGTTTTTT
cdr3_aa: CASIPEGARNEKLFF

j_call: TRBJ1-4
v_call: TRBV19
clone_size: NA
d_call: TRBD1
cdr3_length: 14
cdr3_nt: TGTGCCAGTAGTATGCGGGACAGAAATGAAAAACTGTTTTTT
cdr3_aa: CASSMRDRNEKLFF